This TCR beta chain originates from a study of a mutant IDH1 vaccine in newly diagnosed glioma. In regard to this clone: Its antigen is unknown.

The sample's time point: week 5, during vaccination. Vaccine doses each comprised 300 ug of mutant IDH1 20-mer peptide, with topical imiquimod. The CDR3 has 12 amino acids. V was shortened by 7 bases and J by 4 bases, with 8 bases between the two germline ends. CDR1 is SGHTA and CDR2 is FQGNSA in the germline V gene. The protocol was immunoSEQ multiplex PCR, while the TCRdb copy is restricted to in-frame clones and leaves out a portion. The sample lists under 95,000 clones; 75% to 95% were seen once. The sample in question was PBMCs, obtained from a glioma patient whose treatment included an IDH1 peptide vaccine. The source is a woman aged 50 to 65 with glioma. V is TRBV7-2 and J is TRBJ2-1; D call uncertain. The CDR3 sequence is CASMPRYNEQFF. CDR3 in DNA: TGTGCCAGCATGCCGCGGTACAATGAGCAGTTCTTC.